These 7 T cell receptor beta chains were sequenced from one sample in a study of blood T cell repertoires in COVID-19. Sequencing used immunoSEQ multiplex PCR; TCRdb keeps in-frame clones, though not all of them. This repertoire shows hundreds of thousands of clones, 70% to 90% found once; its top ten account for roughly 2.3%. The source material was PBMCs or T cells enriched from blood (not recorded which). Every receptor here comes from a man under 40 who had recovered from COVID-19.

This chain uses TRBV13 with TRBJ2-6, with 8 positions matching TRBD2. This CDR3 has 16 amino acids. CDR1 is PRHDT, CDR2 FYEKMQ, per germline (reference sequence). V lost 5 bases and J lost 2; bases outside the gene matches: 5. Written as DNA, the CDR3 is TGTGCCAGCAGCCCCGGGGGGGGGACTGGGGCCAACGTCCTGACTTTC. It encodes CASSPGGGTGANVLTF.

This clone was detected once. This rearrangement joins TRBV7-3 to TRBJ2-5, with TRBD2 matching 10 bases. V was pared by 5 bases and J by 4 bases, with 19 bases of the junction left unmatched. The CDR3 has 19 residues. Per germline, CDR1 SGHTA and CDR2 FQGTGA. The DNA for the CDR3 is TGTGCCAGCAGCCCGCACGAACTTTCTAGCGGGGGTTCAGTAGAGACCCAGTACTTC. Its translation is CASSPHELSSGGSVETQYF.

The rearrangement joins TRBV9 to TRBJ1-2; D gene ambiguous. CDR1 and CDR2 from the germline V gene are SGDLS and YYNGEE. Trimming removed 0 bases from V and 0 bases from J, with 6 bases in between. This CDR3 comprises 14 residues. The CDR3 loop is CASSVVAANYGYTF. The CDR3 region has the DNA TGTGCCAGCAGCGTAGTAGCAGCTAACTATGGCTACACCTTC.

The chain is built from TRBV5-1 and TRBJ2-3; the D gene is possibly TRBD1 (5 bases). This CDR3 has 14 residues. Looked up from germline, CDR1 is SGHRS and CDR2 is YFSETQ. The V end was cut by 8 bases, the J end by 0 bases, with 13 bases between. The CDR3 region has the DNA TGCGCCAGTAAAGGGGATACTAGCACAGATACGCAGTATTTT. Translation: CASKGDTSTDTQYF.

The chain employs TRBV7-8 and TRBJ2-2; D perhaps matches TRBD2 (6 bases). V lost 6 bases and J 5 bases, leaving 16 bases between the germline ends. The CDR3 has 15 residues. The germline gives CDR1 SGHVS, CDR2 FQNEAQ. CDR3 nucleotide sequence: TGTGCCAGCAGTCGGGACTCTTGGTGGACCGGGGAGCTGTTTTTT. Translating it yields CASSRDSWWTGELFF.

V gene TRBV4-2 combines with J gene TRBJ1-1; D remains ambiguous. Germline CDR1 is LGHNA and CDR2 is YNFKEQ. The CDR3 totals 14 residues. Trimming removed 4 bases at V and 2 bases at J, with 11 bases between. The CDR3 DNA reads TGTGCCAGCAGCCTCGAACGGAGAAACACTGAAGCTTTCTTT. Its protein product is CASSLERRNTEAFF.

The chain uses TRBV27 and TRBJ2-3, with D unresolved. The V end lost 3 bases, the J end lost 3 bases, and 4 bases lay between the germline ends. The CDR3 totals 12 residues. Looked up from germline, CDR1 is MNHEY and CDR2 is SMNVEV (reference sequence). CDR3 residues: CASSFSTDTQYF. DNA for the CDR3: TGTGCCAGCAGTTTTAGTACAGATACGCAGTATTTT.